One sample yielded the 4 T cell receptor beta chains listed below, sequenced in a study of T cells in Graves' hyperthyroidism and ophthalmopathy. The TCR beta CDR3 regions underwent amplification using RNA transcripts as the source. The study used the HTBI primer set for a first-round RT-PCR of the TCR CDR3. Via MiXCR, TCRdb re-called the multiplex PCR reads, giving one row per CDR3 protein. The sample records some 720,000 distinct CDR3 sequences, about a sixth being singletons. The specimen was blood. These receptors all stem from a man in his late teens or twenties with Graves' hyperthyroidism.

This clonotype was detected once. One base away lies a much larger clone, so this may be a sequencing read error. The genes are TRBV3-1 and TRBJ2-4, with 9 bases lining up with TRBD2. Germline CDR1 reads LGHDT; CDR2 reads YNNKEL (reference sequence). CDR3 length: 17 amino acids. CDR3 nucleotide sequence: TGTGCCAACAGCCCCGGGACTAGCAGGAGTGCATTGGACATTCAGTACTTC. It specifies CANSPGTSRSALDIQYF.

A word on this clonotype: At one boundary the junction diverges from the germline segment, which might be a read error. The V and J genes are TRBV7-9 and TRBJ2-2, with 7 bases aligning to TRBD2. Germline assignment: CDR1 SEHNR and CDR2 FQNEAQ (reference sequence). This CDR3 spans 15 amino acids. CDR3 coding DNA: TGTGCCAGCAACAAACTAGCGAAGAACACCGGGGGGCTGTTTTTT. Protein: CASNKLAKNTGGLFF.

This clonotype has just a few counts. This sequence joins TRBV2 and TRBJ1-5; the match to TRBD1 covers 8 bases. Germline-derived CDR1 and CDR2 are SNHLY and FYNNEI. The J segment lost 2 bases and the V segment lost 6 bases, leaving 15 bases of the junction unmatched. This CDR3 is 18 amino acids long. CDR3 loop: CASRARTGSNSGNQPQHF. The CDR3 DNA follows: TGTGCCAGCAGGGCAAGGACAGGGTCGAACAGTGGCAATCAGCCCCAGCATTTT.

This clonotype was detected ten times or more. The chain links TRBV28 to TRBJ1-2; weak D call: TRBD1 (5 bases). Per germline, CDR1 MDHEN and CDR2 SYDVKM. V lost 2 bases, J lost 8 bases, and 12 bases lay in between. The length of the CDR3 is 13 residues. The CDR3 nucleotides are TGTGCCAGCAGTTTAGACCGAGGGACCGGCTACACCTTC. Its protein is CASSLDRGTGYTF.